These T cell receptor beta chains were read from a single sample in a study of Ad26.COV2.S vaccination and SARS-CoV-2 variants. Here immunoSEQ multiplex PCR was the method, and the copy in TCRdb shows in-frame clones only, minus some. The sample consists of some 480,000 clones, around 88% of them appearing once. The sequenced sample was peripheral blood, obtained in a trial of Ad26.COV2.S vaccine versus placebo. These receptor sequences come from a person aged 18-60 years who received the Ad26.COV2.S COVID-19 vaccine or a placebo. Both conserved end residues are part of each CDR3. The order of the fields is clone size, V gene, D gene, J gene, CDR3 protein, CDR3 DNA. The D gene is left open where the match is weak. Only some rows state a clone size, as once, few, many or a class for expanded clones.

.	TRBV5-6	.	TRBJ1-2	CASSLGGQDYGYTF	TGTGCCAGCAGCTTGGGAGGGCAGGACTATGGCTACACCTTC
once	TRBV7-2	.	TRBJ2-7	CASSFSSAGEQYF	TGTGCCAGCAGCTTTTCCTCAGCGGGCGAGCAGTACTTC
once	TRBV6-1	TRBD1	TRBJ1-2	CASSERWDRGLIRPGYTF	TGTGCCAGCAGTGAACGGTGGGACAGGGGGCTGATTAGGCCTGGCTACACCTTC
few	TRBV7-2	TRBD1	TRBJ2-3	CASSLGQGIYF	TGTGCCAGCAGCTTAGGACAGGGGATATATTTT
.	TRBV24-1	TRBD1	TRBJ1-1	CATTGTVDTEAFF	TGTGCCACCACGGGGACAGTGGACACTGAAGCTTTCTTT
.	TRBV11-3	TRBD1	TRBJ2-2	CASRGTGAAGELFF	TGTGCCAGCAGGGGGACAGGGGCGGCCGGGGAGCTGTTTTTT
.	TRBV28	.	TRBJ2-1	CASSPIDRSSYNEQFF	TGTGCCAGCAGTCCCATAGACAGAAGCTCCTACAATGAGCAGTTCTTC
.	TRBV5-1	.	TRBJ1-2	CASRSQTKDGYTF	TGCGCCAGCAGATCACAAACGAAGGATGGCTACACCTTC
.	TRBV2	TRBD2	TRBJ2-1	CASSEGVGRAILNEQFF	TGTGCCAGCAGTGAAGGGGTCGGGAGGGCGATTTTAAATGAGCAGTTCTTC
once	TRBV15	.	TRBJ2-3	CATSRDLGDTQYF	TGTGCCACCAGCAGAGATCTGGGAGATACGCAGTATTTT
.	TRBV6-6	TRBD1	TRBJ1-5	CASSLFQGGGQPQHF	TGTGCCAGCAGTTTATTCCAGGGGGGAGGTCAGCCCCAGCATTTT
.	TRBV3-1/TRBV3-2	.	TRBJ1-2	CASSYPSGGGYTF	TGTGCCAGCAGCTACCCGTCGGGTGGTGGCTACACCTTC
.	TRBV7-8	.	TRBJ1-5	CASSLGRGDGNQPQHF	TGTGCCAGCAGCTTAGGTAGGGGTGACGGCAATCAGCCCCAGCATTTT
.	TRBV11-1	TRBD2	TRBJ2-2	CASSLYSGSVTGELFF	TGTGCCAGCAGCTTATATAGCGGGAGTGTCACCGGGGAGCTGTTTTTT
.	TRBV19	.	TRBJ2-2	CATHPKGPGELFF	TGTGCCACCCATCCCAAGGGACCCGGGGAGCTGTTTTTT
.	TRBV24-1	.	TRBJ2-2	CATSDLGGAGTANTGELFF	TGTGCCACCAGTGATTTGGGGGGGGCCGGGACAGCGAACACCGGGGAGCTGTTTTTT
.	TRBV7-8	TRBD1	TRBJ2-7	CASSSDRGSYEQYF	TGTGCCAGCAGCTCTGACAGGGGCTCCTACGAGCAGTACTTC
few	TRBV7-2	TRBD2	TRBJ2-3	CASSLAGGPADTQYF	TGTGCCAGCAGCTTAGCGGGAGGGCCCGCGGATACGCAGTATTTT
.	TRBV7-2	.	TRBJ2-7	CASSLPDRHTYEQYF	TGTGCCAGCAGCTTACCCGACAGGCACACCTACGAGCAGTACTTC
.	TRBV5-1	TRBD2	TRBJ2-7	CASSVGLAGYEQYF	TGCGCCAGCAGCGTCGGACTAGCGGGCTACGAGCAGTACTTC
.	TRBV10-3	.	TRBJ2-5	CAISEGTPGAQYF	TGTGCCATCAGCGAAGGGACCCCGGGGGCCCAGTACTTC
.	TRBV18	.	TRBJ1-2	CASSPKQGLSYGYTF	TGTGCCAGCTCACCGAAACAGGGACTTAGCTATGGCTACACCTTC
.	TRBV6-6	.	TRBJ2-5	CASSYSLLRETQYF	TGTGCCAGCAGTTACTCCCTGCTGCGAGAGACCCAGTACTTC
.	TRBV3-1/TRBV3-2	TRBD1	TRBJ1-6	CASSGQGNSPLHF	TGTGCCAGCAGCGGACAGGGAAATTCACCCCTCCACTTT
.	TRBV6-5	TRBD2	TRBJ2-5	CASRGLAEETQYF	TGTGCCAGCAGGGGACTAGCGGAAGAGACCCAGTACTTC
.	TRBV20-1	.	TRBJ2-7	CSAPSSYEQYF	TGCAGTGCCCCAAGTTCCTACGAGCAGTACTTC
.	TRBV24-1	.	TRBJ1-1	CATSDDRRVAFF	TGTGCCACCAGTGACGACCGAAGGGTCGCTTTCTTT
.	TRBV3-1/TRBV3-2	TRBD2	TRBJ2-2	CASSQWGLAGGMDTGELFF	TGTGCCAGCAGCCAATGGGGACTAGCGGGAGGGATGGACACCGGGGAGCTGTTTTTT
.	TRBV6-6	.	TRBJ1-1	CASINPGGLNTEAFF	TGTGCCAGCATCAACCCCGGGGGACTGAACACTGAAGCTTTCTTT
.	TRBV10-3	TRBD2	TRBJ2-3	CAISESTGGRDTDTQYF	TGTGCCATCAGTGAGTCGACGGGGGGGCGCGACACAGATACGCAGTATTTT